This is a list of T cell receptor beta chains from one sample in a study of blood T cell repertoires in COVID-19. TCRdb's copy holds only in-frame clones and misses some; the assay was immunoSEQ multiplex PCR. The repertoire includes 200,000 or so clones, around three quarters of them detected once, and roughly 6% sits in the top ten. The source material was peripheral blood. These receptors all stem from a woman in her sixties or seventies with acute or convalescent COVID-19. The CDR3 runs from the conserved cysteine through the conserved F or W. A D gene is named only where the DNA matches it firmly. Clone size, where shown, is once, few, many, or a class for clones that have expanded.

v_gene,abundance,j_gene,d_gene,CDR3aa,CDR3nt
TRBV12-3/TRBV12-4,.,TRBJ2-7,TRBD2,CASSFGTTNEQYF,TGTGCCAGCAGTTTTGGGACTACAAACGAGCAGTACTTC
TRBV5-5,.,TRBJ2-7,.,CASSPHYEQYF,TGTGCCAGCAGCCCCCACTACGAGCAGTACTTC
TRBV29-1,.,TRBJ1-6,.,CSVEDPARRPLHF,TGCAGCGTTGAAGATCCAGCCCGGCGGCCCCTCCACTTT
TRBV7-6,.,TRBJ2-3,TRBD2,CASSLAQAGGYTQYF,TGTGCCAGCAGCTTAGCGCAAGCGGGAGGGTATACGCAGTATTTT
TRBV28,once,TRBJ2-7,.,CASSPQGRSTYEQYF,TGTGCCAGCAGCCCCCAGGGGCGGTCGACCTACGAGCAGTACTTC
TRBV12-3/TRBV12-4,.,TRBJ2-4,.,CASQDANIQYF,TGTGCCAGCCAGGATGCAAACATTCAGTACTTC
TRBV5-7,few,TRBJ2-1,TRBD2,CASSLFEREGRNEQFF,TGTGCCAGCAGCTTGTTCGAGCGGGAGGGCCGCAATGAGCAGTTCTTC
TRBV28,.,TRBJ2-2,TRBD2,CASSPGTSGSLHTGELFF,TGTGCCAGCTCTCCAGGGACTAGCGGGAGTCTGCACACCGGGGAGCTGTTTTTT
TRBV5-1,.,TRBJ1-1,TRBD1,CASRLQGAETEAFF,TGCGCCAGCCGTTTACAGGGGGCAGAGACTGAAGCTTTCTTT
TRBV3-1/TRBV3-2,.,TRBJ1-2,.,CASSQESDAVGYTF,TGTGCCAGCAGCCAAGAGTCCGACGCGGTGGGCTACACCTTC
TRBV28,.,TRBJ2-7,TRBD1,CASRPLGGTGVYEQYF,TGTGCCAGCAGGCCGCTAGGGGGGACAGGGGTCTACGAGCAGTACTTC
TRBV2,.,TRBJ1-2,.,CASILETGGYGYTF,.
TRBV11-2,.,TRBJ1-4,.,CASSYGPGENEKLFF,TGTGCCAGCAGCTATGGGCCCGGGGAAAATGAAAAACTGTTTTTT
TRBV19,.,TRBJ1-5,TRBD1,CASSTLTGGDQPQHF,TGTGCCAGTAGTACCCTAACAGGGGGAGACCAGCCCCAGCATTTT
TRBV6-6,.,TRBJ2-5,TRBD1,CASSSGGETQYF,TGTGCCAGCAGTTCAGGGGGAGAGACCCAGTACTTC
TRBV29-1,.,TRBJ2-7,.,CSAGDLSSYEQYF,TGCAGCGCCGGGGACTTGAGCTCCTACGAGCAGTACTTC